This passage covers 4 T cell receptor beta chains from one sample sequenced in a study of blood T cells in healthy people across ages. A second 7 to 11 cycle PCR used barcoded and J-beta primers. TCRdb called the 5' RACE reads again in MiXCR, with one record for every CDR3 protein. The profile shows 1.4 million to 1.5 million distinct CDR3 sequences, 42% of them singletons. Sequences were obtained from blood. These TCRs come from a woman aged 18-35 years in good health.

This clonotype has just a few counts. This chain connects TRBV9 to TRBJ1-1, with D unresolved. This CDR3 has 14 residues. With 0 bases removed from V and 4 bases from J, the gap between germline ends came to 10 bases. Per germline, CDR1 SGDLS and CDR2 YYNGEE. Here the CDR3 reads CASSVDFSGTEAFF. The CDR3 region has the DNA TGTGCCAGCAGCGTAGACTTTTCGGGCACTGAAGCTTTCTTT.

This clonotype was observed a handful of times. The chain joins TRBV27 to TRBJ2-3; D tentatively fits TRBD1 or TRBD2 (6 bases each). Germline CDR1 is MNHEY and CDR2 is SMNVEV (reference sequence). V gave up 8 bases and J gave up 11 bases, with 20 bases separating them. The CDR3 loop spans 13 amino acids. CDR3 region: CASRPGTLGGQYF. In DNA form, the CDR3 reads TGTGCCAGCCGCCCCGGGACTCTAGGGGGGCAGTATTTT.

The chain recombines TRBV27 with TRBJ1-2; 8 bases are a match to TRBD1. The J segment lost 8 bases and the V segment lost 8 bases, leaving 4 bases of the junction unmatched. Germline V gene data show CDR1 as MNHEY and CDR2 as SMNVEV (reference sequence). This CDR3 comprises 11 residues. The CDR3 sequence is CASVYRGGYTF. The CDR3 DNA sequence: TGTGCCAGCGTCTACAGGGGGGGCTACACCTTC.

This clonotype was detected only a few times. The chain uses TRBV6-5 and TRBJ2-1, with TRBD2 matching 12 bases. Germline loops: CDR1 MNHEY, CDR2 SVGAGI. CDR3 length equals 14 residues. Unmatched junction bases numbered 7, after V lost 2 bases and J lost 14 bases. The CDR3 loop reads CASSYGRLAGAKFF. In DNA form, the CDR3 reads TGTGCCAGCAGTTACGGTCGACTAGCGGGAGCAAAGTTCTTC.